The TCR beta chain described here comes from a study of cytomegalovirus exposure and HLA in healthy donors. Findings of the study overall: The classifier reportedly diagnosed cytomegalovirus status with high sensitivity and specificity. Earlier analysis yielded a pattern in which most TCR beta V segments were productive about 87% or about 30% of the time. By HLA locus, TCR association rates varied in a later analysis, with DRB1 showing the most and HLA-C the fewest. An apparent linkage of common viral pathogens to several of the most significant clusters emerged in a later analysis.

The CDR3 runs to 15 residues. Germline CDR1 and CDR2: GTSNPN and SVGIG (reference sequence). PCR involved 60 Vbeta and 13 Jbeta primers. Profiled with immunoSEQ multiplex PCR; TCRdb holds only in-frame clones, not every one. The repertoire consists of 100,000 to 150,000 clones, with approximately 80% occurring once and the leading ten covering about 13%. Of note for this clone: Antigen specificity is unknown. One end of the junction is discordant with germline, which a read error may explain.

The chain combines TRBV30 with TRBJ2-6; D is perhaps TRBD1 (5 bases). Sequenced sample: PBMCs. The sequence was collected from a woman in her 40s in good health and CMV-seropositive. CDR3 loop: CAWSRATSGANVPTF. CDR3 bases: TGTGCCTGGAGTCGGGCCACCTCTGGGGCCAACGTCCCGACTTTC. Together with reference TRBV30 and TRBJ2-6, the CDR3 gives the full variable domain: SQTIHQWPATLVQPVGSPLSLECTVEGTSNPNLYWYRQAAGRGLQLLFYSVGIGQISSEVPQNLSASRPQDRQFILSSKKLLLSDSGFYLCAWSRATSGANVPTFGAGSRLTVL.